This passage covers 24 T cell receptor beta chains from one sample sequenced in a study of a mutant IDH1 vaccine in newly diagnosed glioma. Specified time point: week 5, during vaccination. With topical imiquimod, each dose of the vaccine consisted of 300 ug of mutant IDH1 20-mer peptide. Some clones are missing from TCRdb's copy, which holds only in-frame ones; the method was immunoSEQ multiplex PCR. In the table there are approximately 61,000 clones, 84% of which are singletons. No cognate antigen is known for these TCRs. The input for sequencing was PBMCs, taken from a glioma patient whose treatment included an IDH1 peptide vaccine. All receptors come from a woman aged 50 to 65 with glioma.

The chain recombines TRBV6-5 with TRBJ1-5, with D unclear. The germline gives CDR1 MNHEY, CDR2 SVGAGI. The V and J ends lost 6 bases and 6 bases respectively, with 18 bases between them. The CDR3 extends over 15 amino acids. In DNA, the CDR3 is TGTGCCAGCAGCTCCGGGTTTAGCATCAGTCAGCCCCAGCATTTT. As protein: CASSSGFSISQPQHF.

This chain joins TRBV30 and TRBJ2-2; D call uncertain. Trimming cost V 2 bases and J 7 bases, with 5 bases left between them. The CDR3 runs 11 residues. The germline V gene encodes CDR1 GTSNPN and CDR2 SVGIG (reference sequence). CDR3 sequence (DNA): TGTGCCTGGAGTTGGGGCGGGGAGCTGTTTTTT. It yields the protein CAWSWGGELFF.

The J gene is TRBJ1-1, the V gene TRBV5-1, with D unclear. The CDR3 has 16 residues. Looked up from germline, CDR1 is SGHRS and CDR2 is YFSETQ. Trimming pared 0 bases from V and 8 bases from J, leaving 20 bases between. The CDR3 bases are TGCGCCAGCAGCTTGGAAGGGTCGGGCCCTGGAAGAGAAGCTTTCTTT. Translation: CASSLEGSGPGREAFF.

This clone appeared once. The V call is TRBV9, the J call TRBJ2-2; D is tentatively TRBD1 or TRBD2 (6 bases each). This CDR3 spans 15 amino acids. Trimming removed 2 bases at V and 7 bases at J, with 15 bases between. The germline V gene encodes CDR1 SGDLS and CDR2 YYNGEE. CDR3 amino acids: CASSVGFGGHGELFF. CDR3 bases: TGTGCCAGCAGCGTGGGCTTCGGGGGCCACGGGGAGCTGTTTTTT.

The chain recombines TRBV4-1 with TRBJ2-7; D not certain. The CDR3 totals 15 residues. In germline, CDR1 is MGHRA, CDR2 YSYEKL. V was cut by 2 bases and J by 0 bases, with 11 bases left in between. The CDR3 here is CASSQTTTYSYEQYF. CDR3 DNA: TGCGCCAGCAGCCAAACGACGACATACTCCTACGAGCAGTACTTC.

J is TRBJ2-7 and V is TRBV28; the match to TRBD1 covers 8 bases. The V and J ends lost 5 bases and 5 bases, in that order; junction bases with no gene match: 14. Germline values: CDR1 MDHEN, CDR2 SYDVKM. The CDR3 is 16 amino acids. As DNA, the CDR3 is TGTGCCAGCAGTGACTGGAGTAGGACAGGGTTGGACGAGCAGTACTTC. It yields the protein CASSDWSRTGLDEQYF.

The rearrangement joins TRBV10-2 to TRBJ1-1; D is undetermined. V gave up 8 bases and J gave up 1 base, with 11 bases separating them. The CDR3 is made up of 13 amino acids. Germline V gene sequence: CDR1 WSHSY, CDR2 SAAADI. CDR3 DNA: TGCGCCAGCGTTGCCCAAGGGAACACTGAAGCTTTCTTT. Translation gives CASVAQGNTEAFF.

In DNA, the CDR3 is TGTGCCTGGAACTTGAGGGCAGGACTAGGGGAAAAACTGTTTTTT. It is translated as CAWNLRAGLGEKLFF. V usage is TRBV30 and J usage is TRBJ1-4; the D is unclear. Trimming took 4 bases from V and 8 from J, leaving 20 bases between them. The length of the CDR3 is 15 residues. In germline, CDR1 is GTSNPN, CDR2 SVGIG (reference sequence).

This chain joins TRBV9 and TRBJ1-1; D not resolved. Per the germline V gene, CDR1 is SGDLS and CDR2 is YYNGEE. V dropped 0 bases and J dropped 2 bases, with 8 bases sitting between them. The CDR3 totals 14 residues. CDR3 sequence: CASSVAVYNTEAFF. In nucleotides, the CDR3 is TGTGCCAGCAGCGTAGCAGTGTACAACACTGAAGCTTTCTTT. The full variable domain, in which reference TRBV9 and TRBJ1-1 provide the parts outside the CDR3, is DSGVTQTPKHLITATGQRVTLRCSPRSGDLSVYWYQQSLDQGLQFLIQYYNGEERAKGNILERFSAQQFPDLHSELNLSSLELGDSALYFCASSVAVYNTEAFFGQGTRLTVV.

V gene TRBV6-6 combines with J gene TRBJ1-5; 7 bases map to TRBD1. With V trimmed by 4 bases and J by 7 bases, 10 bases remained unmatched. The CDR3 contains 15 residues. Germline CDR1 and CDR2: MNHNY and SVGAGI (reference sequence). The CDR3 DNA is TGTGCCAGCAGTTTTGCGGACAGGCCGGGCCAGCCCCAGCATTTT. It translates to CASSFADRPGQPQHF.

Only a few counts were recorded for this clone. The rearrangement uses TRBV30 and TRBJ1-5; D call uncertain. The CDR3 totals 14 residues. Germline V gene sequence: CDR1 GTSNPN, CDR2 SVGIG (reference sequence). Trimming took off 0 bases at V and 4 bases at J, with 10 bases between the two ends. The CDR3 spells CAWSVVGKNQPQHF. The CDR3 region has the DNA TGTGCCTGGAGTGTGGTGGGTAAGAATCAGCCCCAGCATTTT.

V and J are TRBV5-1 and TRBJ2-7, with D perhaps matching TRBD2 (6 bases). Per the germline V gene, CDR1 is SGHRS and CDR2 is YFSETQ. The CDR3 has 17 residues. V was trimmed by 7 bases and J by 2 bases, leaving 25 bases between them. CDR3 loop: CASGSSGEDLYPYEQYF. CDR3 coding DNA: TGCGCCAGCGGATCTTCCGGGGAGGACCTTTACCCCTACGAGCAGTACTTC.

The CDR3 region has the DNA TGCGCCAGCAGCCAAGATTGGACTCTCGGTTATGGCTACACCTTC. This sequence encodes CASSQDWTLGYGYTF. The gene calls are TRBV4-3 and TRBJ1-2; D gene uncertain. The CDR3 length is 15 residues. Trimming left V 0 bases short and J 5 bases short, with 13 bases between. Per the germline V gene, CDR1 is LGHNA and CDR2 is YSLEER.

The chain has TRBV6-5 and TRBJ2-1, with D hard to call. Trimming left V 5 bases short and J 8 bases short, with 10 bases between. Germline V lookup: CDR1 MNHEY, CDR2 SVGAGI. CDR3 length: 12 amino acids. CDR3 region: CASSRPPHEQFF. DNA for the CDR3: TGTGCCAGCAGTCGGCCCCCGCATGAGCAGTTCTTC.

The rearrangement joins TRBV4-3 to TRBJ1-3; the D gene is possibly TRBD1 (6 bases). Per the germline V gene, CDR1 is LGHNA and CDR2 is YSLEER. The CDR3 covers 16 residues. V lost 0 bases and J 0 bases, leaving 9 bases between the germline ends. The CDR3 DNA follows: TGCGCCAGCAGCCAAGATCGGACAGTCTCTGGAAACACCATATATTTT. It translates to CASSQDRTVSGNTIYF.

The chain links TRBV7-8 to TRBJ2-5; D tentatively reads TRBD1 or TRBD2 (5 bases each). Germline V gives CDR1 SGHVS, CDR2 FQNEAQ. This CDR3 is 13 amino acids long. V dropped 0 bases and J dropped 6 bases, with 8 bases sitting between them. The CDR3 coding sequence is TGTGCCAGCAGCTTAGCCGAGGGACAGACCCAGTACTTC. Protein: CASSLAEGQTQYF.

This chain links TRBV2 with TRBJ1-1; D possibly corresponds to TRBD1 (5 bases). This CDR3 has 15 amino acids. In germline, CDR1 is SNHLY, CDR2 FYNNEI. Trimming took 5 bases from V and 8 from J, leaving 21 bases between them. The CDR3 spells CASSYLRDVPEEAFF. DNA of the CDR3: TGTGCCAGCAGTTATTTACGGGACGTACCTGAGGAAGCTTTCTTT. Full variable domain (remainder filled in from reference TRBV2 and TRBJ1-1): EPEVTQTPSHQVTQMGQEVILRCVPISNHLYFYWYRQILGQKVEFLVSFYNNEISEKSEIFDDQFSVERPDGSNFTLKIRSTKLEDSAMYFCASSYLRDVPEEAFFGQGTRLTVV.

The V call is TRBV6-5, the J call TRBJ1-1; possibly TRBD1 for D (5 bases). Trimming removed 5 bases at V and 6 bases at J, with 7 bases between. The CDR3 loop spans 11 amino acids. Germline V gene sequence: CDR1 MNHEY, CDR2 SVGAGI. DNA for the CDR3: TGTGCCAGCAGTCAGGGCCCTGAAGCTTTCTTT. It encodes CASSQGPEAFF.

This chain connects TRBV9 to TRBJ1-6; D call uncertain. Germline V gives CDR1 SGDLS, CDR2 YYNGEE. There are 13 residues in the CDR3. Trimming cost V 3 bases and J 8 bases, with 9 bases left between them. CDR3: CASSARPDSPLHF. The CDR3 coding sequence is TGTGCCAGCAGCGCACGTCCCGATTCACCCCTCCACTTT.

The chain joins TRBV4-2 to TRBJ1-5, with D maybe TRBD1 (5 bases). Germline values: CDR1 LGHNA, CDR2 YNFKEQ. V was shortened by 0 bases and J by 4 bases, with 10 bases between the two germline ends. The CDR3 has 15 residues. This CDR3 is CASSQEGARNQPQHF. The CDR3, as DNA: TGTGCCAGCAGCCAAGAAGGGGCACGGAATCAGCCCCAGCATTTT.

The sample holds a few counts of this clone. This rearrangement joins TRBV5-1 to TRBJ2-2, with 9 bases matching TRBD1. This CDR3 has 15 amino acids. V dropped 6 bases and J dropped 5; count of bases not matched to a gene: 8. Germline assignment: CDR1 SGHRS and CDR2 YFSETQ. CDR3 region: CASTRDRGGTGELFF. The CDR3 coding sequence is TGCGCCAGCACCCGCGACAGGGGGGGTACCGGGGAGCTGTTTTTT. The variable domain in full, with the rest retrieved from reference TRBV5-1 and TRBJ2-2, is KAGVTQTPRYLIKTRGQQVTLSCSPISGHRSVSWYQQTPGQGLQFLFEYFSETQRNKGNFPGRFSGRQFSNSRSEMNVSTLELGDSALYLCASTRDRGGTGELFFGEGSRLTVL.

This sequence joins TRBV6-6 and TRBJ2-7; 12 positions agree with TRBD2. There are 14 residues in the CDR3. The germline CDR1 and CDR2 sequences are MNHNY and SVGAGI (reference sequence). The V gene end was trimmed by 6 bases and the J gene end by 4 bases; junction bases not matched to a gene: 4. This CDR3 reads CASSSTSGGYEQYF. Written as DNA, the CDR3 is TGTGCCAGCAGCTCGACTAGCGGGGGTTACGAGCAGTACTTC.

This chain connects TRBV5-4 to TRBJ1-4, with 11 positions matching TRBD1. V was pared by 4 bases and J by 0 bases, with 5 bases of the junction left unmatched. Germline CDR1 SGHNT, CDR2 YYREEE (reference sequence). This CDR3 region has 17 residues. DNA of the CDR3: TGTGCCAGCAGCCGGGGGGGACAGGGGGCAACTAATGAAAAACTGTTTTTT. Translated, it gives CASSRGGQGATNEKLFF.

This chain joins TRBV20-1 and TRBJ2-3; D is unclear. Between the trimmed V and J ends, which lost 5 bases and 6 bases, there was a span of 9 bases. Per the germline V gene, CDR1 is DFQATT and CDR2 is SNEGSKA (reference sequence). This CDR3 contains 11 residues. CDR3 in DNA: TGCAGTGCTTTGGGCAATGATACGCAGTATTTT. It is translated as CSALGNDTQYF.